This is a list of T cell receptor beta chains from one sample in a study of blood T cell repertoires in COVID-19. Only in-frame clones appear in the TCRdb table, and some are missing; sequencing was by immunoSEQ multiplex PCR. The table has 350,000 to 400,000 clones, 90% seen once; the top ten hold 6% to 7.5%. Source material: peripheral blood. These receptors came from a man between 18 and 35 years old with active or convalescent COVID-19. Each CDR3 is given with its conserved first and last residue. A D gene is named only where the DNA matches it firmly. Rows may omit the clone size; those that give it use once, few, many or a size class.

clone size: -
V gene: TRBV2
D gene: -
J gene: TRBJ2-6
CDR3 DNA: TGTGCCAGCATCCGCTCCAGGGATCGCGGGGCCAACGTCCTGACTTTC
CDR3 protein: CASIRSRDRGANVLTF

clone size: -
V gene: TRBV18
D gene: -
J gene: TRBJ2-1
CDR3 DNA: TGTGCCAGCTCCGATGGCGGGGAGAATGAGCAGTTCTTC
CDR3 protein: CASSDGGENEQFF

clone size: -
V gene: TRBV6-5
D gene: -
J gene: TRBJ1-6
CDR3 DNA: TGTGCCAGCAGTTACAGCCCGAGCTCCTATAATTCACCCCTCCACTTT
CDR3 protein: CASSYSPSSYNSPLHF

clone size: -
V gene: TRBV6-5
D gene: TRBD1
J gene: TRBJ2-1
CDR3 DNA: TGTGCCAGCAGTTTTTCGGGACAGGGGAACCATGAGCAGTTCTTC
CDR3 protein: CASSFSGQGNHEQFF

clone size: -
V gene: TRBV28
D gene: TRBD1
J gene: TRBJ2-2
CDR3 DNA: TGTGCCAGCAGTTTGGGGGACAGATCTGCCGGGGAGCTGTTTTTT
CDR3 protein: CASSLGDRSAGELFF

clone size: -
V gene: TRBV6-2/TRBV6-3
D gene: -
J gene: TRBJ2-4
CDR3 DNA: TGTGCCAGCAGCCTGATAGGGGAAAAAAACATTCAGTACTTC
CDR3 protein: CASSLIGEKNIQYF

clone size: -
V gene: TRBV4-3
D gene: TRBD2
J gene: TRBJ2-3
CDR3 DNA: TGCGCCAGCAGCCAAGATACCCTGACTAGCGGGGGGGGATTGGGGCAGTATTTT
CDR3 protein: CASSQDTLTSGGGLGQYF

clone size: -
V gene: TRBV6-5
D gene: -
J gene: TRBJ1-1
CDR3 DNA: TGTGCCAGCAGTTACTCGAATAGGAACACTGAAGCTTTCTTT
CDR3 protein: CASSYSNRNTEAFF

clone size: -
V gene: TRBV28
D gene: TRBD1
J gene: TRBJ1-1
CDR3 DNA: TGTGCCAGCAGTACCACAAGACAGGGGTCAGGCTCTGAAGCTTTCTTT
CDR3 protein: CASSTTRQGSGSEAFF

clone size: -
V gene: TRBV4-1
D gene: -
J gene: TRBJ2-7
CDR3 DNA: TGCGCCAGCAGCTTGGAGACAGATGCCCTCGAGCAGTACTTC
CDR3 protein: CASSLETDALEQYF

clone size: -
V gene: TRBV6-1
D gene: TRBD1
J gene: TRBJ1-5
CDR3 DNA: TGTGCCTGCAGTGTTAGTAGGGGGCTAGGGGATCAGCCCCAGCATTTT
CDR3 protein: CACSVSRGLGDQPQHF

clone size: -
V gene: TRBV4-2
D gene: TRBD1
J gene: TRBJ1-6
CDR3 DNA: TGTGCCAGCAGCCAAGGATGGACAGGGGGAAATTCACCCCTCCACTTT
CDR3 protein: CASSQGWTGGNSPLHF

clone size: -
V gene: TRBV3-1/TRBV3-2
D gene: -
J gene: TRBJ2-3
CDR3 DNA: TGTGCCAGCAGCCCACGAACTAGCACGAATACGCAGTATTTT
CDR3 protein: CASSPRTSTNTQYF

clone size: once
V gene: TRBV7-8
D gene: -
J gene: TRBJ1-1
CDR3 DNA: TGTGCCAGCAGCCCAATCGGGAGGACTGAAGCTTTCTTT
CDR3 protein: CASSPIGRTEAFF

clone size: -
V gene: TRBV19
D gene: -
J gene: TRBJ1-2
CDR3 DNA: TGTGCCAGTAGTTCCCCGGGAATTATAGGCTACACCTTC
CDR3 protein: CASSSPGIIGYTF

clone size: once
V gene: TRBV12-3/TRBV12-4
D gene: -
J gene: TRBJ1-2
CDR3 DNA: TGTGCCAGCAGCCCCCGGGATACGAAGACCTTC
CDR3 protein: CASSPRDTKTF

clone size: -
V gene: TRBV6-6
D gene: TRBD2
J gene: TRBJ2-5
CDR3 DNA: TGTGCCAGCAGCTACCGCCGGGGGGGTGTCCAAGAGACCCAGTACTTC
CDR3 protein: CASSYRRGGVQETQYF

clone size: -
V gene: TRBV5-6
D gene: -
J gene: TRBJ1-4
CDR3 DNA: TGTGCCAGCAGCCTAAAGTCAACTAATGAAAAACTGTTTTTT
CDR3 protein: CASSLKSTNEKLFF

clone size: -
V gene: TRBV28
D gene: -
J gene: TRBJ2-7
CDR3 DNA: TGTGCCAGCAGGCGATCGTCCGCCTACGAGCAGTACTTC
CDR3 protein: CASRRSSAYEQYF

clone size: -
V gene: TRBV19
D gene: -
J gene: TRBJ1-5
CDR3 DNA: TGTGCCAGTAGTATAAGGGGCCCGACGTCTAGCAATCAGCCCCAGCATTTT
CDR3 protein: CASSIRGPTSSNQPQHF

clone size: -
V gene: TRBV5-1
D gene: TRBD1
J gene: TRBJ1-3
CDR3 DNA: TGCGCCAGCAGCCTTAGGGACAGCGTATATTTCTCTGGAAACACCATATATTTT
CDR3 protein: CASSLRDSVYFSGNTIYF

clone size: -
V gene: TRBV4-1
D gene: -
J gene: TRBJ2-2
CDR3 DNA: TGCGCCAGCAGCCAGTGGGGGGTCGGGGAGCTGTTTTTT
CDR3 protein: CASSQWGVGELFF

clone size: -
V gene: TRBV5-6
D gene: TRBD1
J gene: TRBJ1-4
CDR3 DNA: TGTGCCAGCAGCCGGGACAGACTAACTAATGAAAAACTGTTTTTT
CDR3 protein: CASSRDRLTNEKLFF

clone size: once
V gene: TRBV6-2/TRBV6-3
D gene: -
J gene: TRBJ1-2
CDR3 DNA: TGTGCCAGCAGTTACGCGGGAGGAGGCTACACCTTC
CDR3 protein: CASSYAGGGYTF

clone size: -
V gene: TRBV9
D gene: -
J gene: TRBJ1-4
CDR3 DNA: TGTGCCAGCAGCGTAAGGGGGGGTGAAAAACTGTTTTTT
CDR3 protein: CASSVRGGEKLFF

clone size: -
V gene: TRBV27
D gene: TRBD2
J gene: TRBJ2-7
CDR3 DNA: TGTGCCAGCAGTTTGGCTCTGGGACTAGCCTACGAGCAGTACTTC
CDR3 protein: CASSLALGLAYEQYF

clone size: -
V gene: TRBV6-1
D gene: -
J gene: TRBJ2-7
CDR3 DNA: TGTGCCAGCAGTGAAGCGGGGGGATCCTACGAGCAGTACTTC
CDR3 protein: CASSEAGGSYEQYF

clone size: -
V gene: TRBV2
D gene: TRBD2
J gene: TRBJ2-1
CDR3 DNA: TGTGCCTCACTGACTAGCGGGGCCTACAATGAGCAGTTCTTC
CDR3 protein: CASLTSGAYNEQFF

clone size: -
V gene: TRBV10-3
D gene: TRBD2
J gene: TRBJ2-2
CDR3 DNA: TGTGCCATCAGGGAGAGCGGGAGAACCGGGGAGCTGTTTTTT
CDR3 protein: CAIRESGRTGELFF

clone size: once
V gene: TRBV6-6
D gene: TRBD1
J gene: TRBJ1-1
CDR3 DNA: TGTGCCAGCAGTTACTCGGAGGGGGCGTACACTGAAGCTTTCTTT
CDR3 protein: CASSYSEGAYTEAFF

clone size: once
V gene: TRBV14
D gene: -
J gene: TRBJ2-1
CDR3 DNA: TGTGCCAGCAGCCAAGGGCTGGGCTTCGATGAGCAGTTCTTC
CDR3 protein: CASSQGLGFDEQFF

clone size: -
V gene: TRBV11-3
D gene: -
J gene: TRBJ2-7
CDR3 DNA: TGTGCCAGCAGCTTAGACAGAACCTACGAGCAGTACTTC
CDR3 protein: CASSLDRTYEQYF

clone size: -
V gene: TRBV6-6
D gene: -
J gene: TRBJ1-5
CDR3 DNA: TGTGCCAGCAGCCCTCACAGGGATAGCAATCAGCCCCAGCATTTT
CDR3 protein: CASSPHRDSNQPQHF

clone size: -
V gene: TRBV7-9
D gene: TRBD1
J gene: TRBJ1-2
CDR3 DNA: TGTGCCAGCAGCGAGACAGGGAGCGGAGGCTACACCTTC
CDR3 protein: CASSETGSGGYTF

clone size: -
V gene: TRBV7-2
D gene: TRBD2
J gene: TRBJ2-7
CDR3 DNA: TGTGCCAGCAGCTTAAGGACCGCGACTAGCAGAACCTACGAGCAGTACTTC
CDR3 protein: CASSLRTATSRTYEQYF

clone size: -
V gene: TRBV2
D gene: -
J gene: TRBJ1-3
CDR3 DNA: TGTGCCAGCAGTGAGGGGCATCTGGCTGGAAACACCATATATTTT
CDR3 protein: CASSEGHLAGNTIYF

clone size: few
V gene: TRBV10-2
D gene: TRBD2
J gene: TRBJ2-7
CDR3 DNA: TGCGCCAGCACCCCGACTAGCGCCTCCTACGAGCAGTACTTC
CDR3 protein: CASTPTSASYEQYF

clone size: -
V gene: TRBV24-1
D gene: TRBD1
J gene: TRBJ2-2
CDR3 DNA: TGTGCCACGGCCGGGACAGAGAACACCGGGGAGCTGTTTTTT
CDR3 protein: CATAGTENTGELFF

clone size: -
V gene: TRBV28
D gene: -
J gene: TRBJ1-1
CDR3 DNA: TGTGCCAGCATCAGCGGATACACTGAAGCTTTCTTT
CDR3 protein: CASISGYTEAFF

clone size: -
V gene: TRBV19
D gene: TRBD2
J gene: TRBJ2-1
CDR3 DNA: TGTGCCAGTAGTACCAAGACTAGCGGGCCATACAATGAGCAGTTCTTC
CDR3 protein: CASSTKTSGPYNEQFF

clone size: -
V gene: TRBV7-2
D gene: -
J gene: TRBJ2-7
CDR3 DNA: TGTGCCAGCAGCTTAGGAGGCAGGGGAGATCCGAACGAGCAGTACTTC
CDR3 protein: CASSLGGRGDPNEQYF

clone size: -
V gene: TRBV7-9
D gene: -
J gene: TRBJ1-6
CDR3 DNA: TGTGCCAGCCGCGATTCGGGGATCGGGGATTCACCCCTCCACTTT
CDR3 protein: CASRDSGIGDSPLHF